Below are 6 T cell receptor beta chains sequenced from a single sample in a study of shared clonotypes between healthy human individuals. Clones were read by immunoSEQ multiplex PCR, and TCRdb kept only the in-frame ones, dropping some. The table includes a few hundred thousand clones, roughly 79% detected once. Sequenced sample: PBMCs. These receptors were taken from a woman aged 40 to 55 in good health. Some clones in this sample may be carry-over from other donors' samples.

The genes are TRBV5-4 and TRBJ1-2; D is unresolved. Looked up from germline, CDR1 is SGHNT and CDR2 is YYREEE (reference sequence). With 4 bases removed from V and 7 bases from J, the gap between germline ends came to 11 bases. The CDR3 runs 12 residues. CDR3 sequence (DNA): TGTGCCAGCAGCCGCGACAAGGCTGGCTACACCTTC. Amino acids: CASSRDKAGYTF.

This chain joins TRBV7-9 and TRBJ1-2; D gene uncertain. The CDR3 loop spans 16 amino acids. CDR1 SEHNR and CDR2 FQNEAQ come from the germline V gene (reference sequence). V was cut by 5 bases and J by 5 bases, with 21 bases left in between. The CDR3 nucleotides read TGTGCCAGCAGCAACAGCCGCCGAAGCCCTTTTTATGGCTACACCTTC. This encodes CASSNSRRSPFYGYTF.

This chain uses TRBV2 with TRBJ2-5, with TRBD1 matching 10 bases. The V gene end was trimmed by 10 bases and the J gene end by 6 bases; junction bases not matched to a gene: 8. The CDR3 spans 13 residues. CDR1 and CDR2 (germline): SNHLY, FYNNEI. CDR3 region: CATSGTGVQTQYF. DNA for the CDR3: TGTGCCACCTCCGGGACAGGGGTTCAGACCCAGTACTTC.

The chain combines TRBV29-1 with TRBJ2-2; TRBD1 matches at 8 bases. The V segment lost 7 bases and the J segment 4 bases; nucleotides outside the gene matches: 14. The CDR3 is 16 residues long. Germline lookup yields CDR1 SQVTM and CDR2 ANQGSEA. This chain's CDR3 is CSGVTPGTGGTGELFF. DNA of the CDR3: TGCAGCGGTGTAACCCCCGGGACAGGTGGCACCGGGGAGCTGTTTTTT.

V gene TRBV6-5 combines with J gene TRBJ2-1; TRBD2 agrees at 11 bases. CDR1 and CDR2 (germline): MNHEY, SVGAGI. Germline trimming cut 6 bases from V and 7 bases from J; bases unmatched to any gene: 5. The CDR3 extends over 14 amino acids. CDR3 in amino acids: CASRRASGRNEQFF. CDR3 nucleotides: TGTGCCAGCAGGAGGGCTAGCGGGAGGAATGAGCAGTTCTTC.

To note about this clone: The same CDR3 arises from other DNA sequences in this sample as well. The chain joins TRBV5-1 to TRBJ1-5, with D unclear. The V and J ends lost 0 bases and 2 bases respectively, with 9 bases between them. Germline values: CDR1 SGHRS, CDR2 YFSETQ. CDR3 size: 15 residues. CDR3 protein: CASSLEGLGNQPQHF. The DNA of the CDR3 is TGCGCCAGCAGCTTGGAGGGTCTCGGCAATCAGCCCCAGCATTTT.